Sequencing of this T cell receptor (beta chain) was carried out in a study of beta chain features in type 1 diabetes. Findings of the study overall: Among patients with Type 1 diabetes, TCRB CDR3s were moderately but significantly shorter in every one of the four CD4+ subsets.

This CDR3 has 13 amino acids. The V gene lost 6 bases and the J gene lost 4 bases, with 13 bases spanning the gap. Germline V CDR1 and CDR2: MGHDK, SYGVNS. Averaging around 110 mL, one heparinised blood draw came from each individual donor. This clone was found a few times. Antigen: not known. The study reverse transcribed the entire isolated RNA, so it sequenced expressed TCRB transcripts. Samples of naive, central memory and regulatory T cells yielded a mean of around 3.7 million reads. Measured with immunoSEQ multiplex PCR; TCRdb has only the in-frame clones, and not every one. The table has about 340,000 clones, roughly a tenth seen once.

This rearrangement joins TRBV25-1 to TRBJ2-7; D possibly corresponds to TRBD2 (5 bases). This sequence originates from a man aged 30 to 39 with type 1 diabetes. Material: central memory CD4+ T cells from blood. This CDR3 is CASSRTGLYEQYF. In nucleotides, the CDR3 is TGTGCCAGCAGCCGAACCGGACTTTACGAGCAGTACTTC.